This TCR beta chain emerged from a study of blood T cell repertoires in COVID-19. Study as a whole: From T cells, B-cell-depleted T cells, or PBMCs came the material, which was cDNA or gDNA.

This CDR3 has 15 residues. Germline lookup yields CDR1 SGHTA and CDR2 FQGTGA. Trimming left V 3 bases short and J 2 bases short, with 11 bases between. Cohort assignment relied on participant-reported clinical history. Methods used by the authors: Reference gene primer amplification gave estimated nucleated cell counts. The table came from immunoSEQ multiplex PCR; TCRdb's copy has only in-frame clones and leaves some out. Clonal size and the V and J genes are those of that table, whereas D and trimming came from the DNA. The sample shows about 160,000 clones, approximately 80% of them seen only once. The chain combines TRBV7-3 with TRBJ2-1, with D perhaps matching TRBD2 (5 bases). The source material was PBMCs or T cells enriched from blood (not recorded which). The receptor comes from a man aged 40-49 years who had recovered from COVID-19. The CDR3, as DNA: TGTGCCAGCAGCTTTCGGGGAGCAGCCTACAATGAGCAGTTCTTC. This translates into CASSFRGAAYNEQFF.